This TCR beta chain was identified in a study of response to subunit inactivated influenza vaccine. Whole-study findings and limits: Authors suggested that a seasonal influenza vaccination recruits few new T cells each time.

TCRdb called the RT-PCR reads again in MiXCR, with one record for every CDR3 protein. The data show around 530,000 distinct CDR3 sequences, over 9.5% seen once. This clonotype came up a few times. What it binds is not known. This CDR3 spans 15 amino acids. Germline V gives CDR1 SGDLS, CDR2 YYNGEE. Trimming cost V 3 bases and J 3 bases, with 13 bases left between them. The rearrangement links TRBV9 to TRBJ2-1; D may be TRBD2 (6 bases). Sequenced material: PBMCs from blood, taken on the day of vaccination. This clonotype was sampled from a man aged 45-65 years who received an inactivated influenza vaccine. The CDR3 region has the DNA TGTGCCAGCAGCGCCCAGGGACTTTTCTACAATGAGCAGTTCTTC. Encoded protein: CASSAQGLFYNEQFF.